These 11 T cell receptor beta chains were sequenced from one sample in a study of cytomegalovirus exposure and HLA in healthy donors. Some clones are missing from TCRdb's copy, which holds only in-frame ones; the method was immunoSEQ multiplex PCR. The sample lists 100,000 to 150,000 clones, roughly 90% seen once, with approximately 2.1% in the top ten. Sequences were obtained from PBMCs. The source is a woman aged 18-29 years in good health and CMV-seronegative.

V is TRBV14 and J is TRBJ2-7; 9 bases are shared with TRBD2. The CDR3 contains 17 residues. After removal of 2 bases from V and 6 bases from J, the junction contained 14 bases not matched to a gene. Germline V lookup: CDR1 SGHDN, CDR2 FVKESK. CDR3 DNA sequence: TGTGCCAGCAGCCAAAGGTTCCGGGGCGGGAGGGCCCTCGAGCAGTACTTC. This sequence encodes CASSQRFRGGRALEQYF.

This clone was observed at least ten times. This chain's CDR3 is CASSRAGAGQADTQYF. DNA for the CDR3: TGCGCCAGCAGCCGCGCGGGGGCAGGGCAGGCAGATACGCAGTATTTT. The chain combines TRBV4-3 with TRBJ2-3; D might be TRBD2 (7 bases). V lost 4 bases, J lost 4 bases, and 18 bases lay in between. The V gene's germline CDR1 is LGHNA and CDR2 YSLEER. This CDR3 region has 16 residues.

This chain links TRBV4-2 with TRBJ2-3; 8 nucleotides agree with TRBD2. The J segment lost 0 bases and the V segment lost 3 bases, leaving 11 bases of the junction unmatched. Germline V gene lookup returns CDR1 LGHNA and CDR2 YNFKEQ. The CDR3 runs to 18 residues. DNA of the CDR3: TGTGCCAGCAGCCAGGGCCGTAGCGGGGTTACTAGCACAGATACGCAGTATTTT. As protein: CASSQGRSGVTSTDTQYF.

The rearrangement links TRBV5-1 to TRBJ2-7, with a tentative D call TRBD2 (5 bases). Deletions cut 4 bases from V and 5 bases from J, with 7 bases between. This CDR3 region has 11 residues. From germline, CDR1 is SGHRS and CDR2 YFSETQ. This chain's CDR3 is CASSHGDEQYF. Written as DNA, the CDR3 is TGCGCCAGCAGCCACGGGGACGAGCAGTACTTC. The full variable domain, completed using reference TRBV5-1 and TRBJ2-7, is KAGVTQTPRYLIKTRGQQVTLSCSPISGHRSVSWYQQTPGQGLQFLFEYFSETQRNKGNFPGRFSGRQFSNSRSEMNVSTLELGDSALYLCASSHGDEQYFGPGTRLTVT.

CDR3 residues: CASTTNYEQYF. CDR3 nucleotides: TGTGCCAGCACCACTAACTACGAGCAGTACTTC. The V call is TRBV28, the J call TRBJ2-7; no firm D call. This CDR3 has 11 residues. V lost 7 bases, J lost 3 bases, and 7 bases lay in between. CDR1 is MDHEN, CDR2 SYDVKM, per germline. Together with reference TRBV28 and TRBJ2-7, the CDR3 gives the full variable domain: DVKVTQSSRYLVKRTGEKVFLECVQDMDHENMFWYRQDPGLGLRLIYFSYDVKMKEKGDIPEGYSVSREKKERFSLILESASTNQTSMYLCASTTNYEQYFGPGTRLTVT.

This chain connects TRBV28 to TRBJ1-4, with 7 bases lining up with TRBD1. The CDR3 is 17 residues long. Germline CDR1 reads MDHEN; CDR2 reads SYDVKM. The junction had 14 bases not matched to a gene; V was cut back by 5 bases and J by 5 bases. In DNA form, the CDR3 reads TGTGCCAGCAGTCCCTACGACCGGACAGGACGAAATGAAAAACTGTTTTTT. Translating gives CASSPYDRTGRNEKLFF. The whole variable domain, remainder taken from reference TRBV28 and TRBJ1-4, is DVKVTQSSRYLVKRTGEKVFLECVQDMDHENMFWYRQDPGLGLRLIYFSYDVKMKEKGDIPEGYSVSREKKERFSLILESASTNQTSMYLCASSPYDRTGRNEKLFFGSGTQLSVL.

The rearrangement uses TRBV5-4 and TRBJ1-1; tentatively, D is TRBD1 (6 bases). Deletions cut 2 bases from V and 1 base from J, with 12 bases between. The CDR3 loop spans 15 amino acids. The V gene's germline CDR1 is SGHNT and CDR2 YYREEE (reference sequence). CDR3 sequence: CASSLTGPGNTEAFF. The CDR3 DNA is TGTGCCAGCAGCTTAACAGGGCCAGGGAACACTGAAGCTTTCTTT.

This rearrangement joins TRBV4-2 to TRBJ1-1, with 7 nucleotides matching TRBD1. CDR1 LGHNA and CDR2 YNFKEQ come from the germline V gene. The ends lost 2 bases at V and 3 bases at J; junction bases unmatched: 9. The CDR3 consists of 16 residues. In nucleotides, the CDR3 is TGTGCCAGCAGCCAACTCTACAGGGGAAGGTACACTGAAGCTTTCTTT. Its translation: CASSQLYRGRYTEAFF.

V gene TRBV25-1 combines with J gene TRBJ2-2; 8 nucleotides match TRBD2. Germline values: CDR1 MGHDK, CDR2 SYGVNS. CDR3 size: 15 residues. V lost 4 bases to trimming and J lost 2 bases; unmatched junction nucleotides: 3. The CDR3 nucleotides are TGTGCCAGCAGTGTCGGACTAGCCAACACCGGGGAGCTGTTTTTT. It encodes CASSVGLANTGELFF.

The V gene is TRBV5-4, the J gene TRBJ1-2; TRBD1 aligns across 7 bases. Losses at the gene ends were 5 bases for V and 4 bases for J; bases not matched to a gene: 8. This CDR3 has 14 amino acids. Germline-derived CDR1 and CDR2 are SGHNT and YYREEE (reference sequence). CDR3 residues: CASREGASGYGYTF. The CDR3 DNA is TGTGCCAGCAGAGAGGGGGCATCGGGCTATGGCTACACCTTC.

CDR3 residues: CASSLQGGSLYEQYF. The CDR3 region has the DNA TGTGCCAGCAGCCTCCAGGGAGGGTCCCTCTACGAGCAGTACTTC. The rearrangement joins TRBV7-2 to TRBJ2-7; TRBD2 matches 7 bases. The V gene end was trimmed by 5 bases and the J gene end by 3 bases; junction bases not matched to a gene: 10. From germline, CDR1 is SGHTA and CDR2 FQGNSA. The CDR3 contains 15 residues.